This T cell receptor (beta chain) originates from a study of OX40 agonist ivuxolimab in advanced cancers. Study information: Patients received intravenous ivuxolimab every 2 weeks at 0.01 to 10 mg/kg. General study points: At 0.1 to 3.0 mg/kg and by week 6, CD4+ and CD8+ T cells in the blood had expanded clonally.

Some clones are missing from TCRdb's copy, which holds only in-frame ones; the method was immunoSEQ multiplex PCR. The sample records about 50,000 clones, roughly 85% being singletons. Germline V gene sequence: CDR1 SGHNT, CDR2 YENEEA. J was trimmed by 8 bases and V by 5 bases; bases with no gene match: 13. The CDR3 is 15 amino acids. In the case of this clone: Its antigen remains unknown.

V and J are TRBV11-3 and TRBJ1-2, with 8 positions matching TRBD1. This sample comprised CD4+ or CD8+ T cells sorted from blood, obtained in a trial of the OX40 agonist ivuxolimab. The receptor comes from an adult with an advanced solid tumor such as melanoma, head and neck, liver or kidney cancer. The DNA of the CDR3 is TGTGCCAGCAGCATGGGACAGGCTATCATCTCGGGCTACACCTTC. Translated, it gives CASSMGQAIISGYTF.